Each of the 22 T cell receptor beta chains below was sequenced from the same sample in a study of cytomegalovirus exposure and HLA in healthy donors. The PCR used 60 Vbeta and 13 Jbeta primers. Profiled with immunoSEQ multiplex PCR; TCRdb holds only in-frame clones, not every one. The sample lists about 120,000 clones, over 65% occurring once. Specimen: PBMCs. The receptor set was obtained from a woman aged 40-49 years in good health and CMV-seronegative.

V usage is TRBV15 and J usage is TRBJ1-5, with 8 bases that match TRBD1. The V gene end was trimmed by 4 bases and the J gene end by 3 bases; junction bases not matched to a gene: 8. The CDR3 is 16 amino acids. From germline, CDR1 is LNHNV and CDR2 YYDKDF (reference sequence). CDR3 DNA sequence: TGTGCCACCAGCAAACAGGGGGTCTTCACCAATCAGCCCCAGCATTTT. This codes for CATSKQGVFTNQPQHF.

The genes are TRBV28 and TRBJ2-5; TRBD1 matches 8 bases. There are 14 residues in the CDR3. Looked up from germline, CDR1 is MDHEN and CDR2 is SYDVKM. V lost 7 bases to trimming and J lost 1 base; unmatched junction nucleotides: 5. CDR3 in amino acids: CASNLGTGQETQYF. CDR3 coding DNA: TGTGCCAGCAACCTCGGGACAGGCCAAGAGACCCAGTACTTC.

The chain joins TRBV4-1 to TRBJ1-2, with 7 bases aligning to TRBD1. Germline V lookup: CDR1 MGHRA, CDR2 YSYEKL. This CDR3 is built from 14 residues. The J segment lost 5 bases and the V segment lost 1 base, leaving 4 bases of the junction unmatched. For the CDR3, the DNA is TGCGCCAGCAGCCAAGGGGGACAGAGATATGGCTACACCTTC. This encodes CASSQGGQRYGYTF.

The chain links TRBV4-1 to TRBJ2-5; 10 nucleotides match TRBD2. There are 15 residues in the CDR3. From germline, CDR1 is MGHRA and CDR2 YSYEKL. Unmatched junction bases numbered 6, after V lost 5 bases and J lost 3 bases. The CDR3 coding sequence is TGCGCCAGCAGCATAAGCGGGAGGGGCGAAGAGACCCAGTACTTC. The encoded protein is CASSISGRGEETQYF.

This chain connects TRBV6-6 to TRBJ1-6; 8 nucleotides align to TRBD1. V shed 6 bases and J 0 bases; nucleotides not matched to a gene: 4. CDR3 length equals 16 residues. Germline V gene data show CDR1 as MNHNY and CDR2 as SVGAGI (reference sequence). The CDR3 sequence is CASRRTGSSYNSPLHF. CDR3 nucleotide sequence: TGTGCCAGCAGAAGGACAGGGAGCTCCTATAATTCACCCCTCCACTTT.

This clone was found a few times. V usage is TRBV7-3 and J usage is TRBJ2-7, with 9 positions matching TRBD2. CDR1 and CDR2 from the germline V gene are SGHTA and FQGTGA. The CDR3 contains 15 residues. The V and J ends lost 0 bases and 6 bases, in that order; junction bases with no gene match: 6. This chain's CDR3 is CASSLTAGGESEQYF. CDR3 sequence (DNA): TGTGCCAGCAGCTTAACGGCGGGAGGGGAGTCCGAGCAGTACTTC.

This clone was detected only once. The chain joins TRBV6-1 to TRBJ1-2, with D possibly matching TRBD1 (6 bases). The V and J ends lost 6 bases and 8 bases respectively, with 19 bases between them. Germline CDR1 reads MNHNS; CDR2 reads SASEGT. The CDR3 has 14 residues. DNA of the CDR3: TGTGCCAGCAGCTCCCGGGACACGGTTAAAGGCTACACCTTC. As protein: CASSSRDTVKGYTF.

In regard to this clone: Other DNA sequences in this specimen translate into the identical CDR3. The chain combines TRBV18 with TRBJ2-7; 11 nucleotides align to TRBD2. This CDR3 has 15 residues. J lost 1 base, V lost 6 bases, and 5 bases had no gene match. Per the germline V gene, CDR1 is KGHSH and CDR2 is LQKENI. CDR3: CASSPGTSGSYEQYF. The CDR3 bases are TGTGCCAGCTCGCCCGGGACTAGCGGTTCCTACGAGCAGTACTTC.

In DNA, the CDR3 is TGCGCCAGCAGGGCGGGGCAGGACTCCGGTTCACCCCTCCACTTT. Amino acids: CASRAGQDSGSPLHF. V is TRBV5-1 and J is TRBJ1-6; D is perhaps TRBD1 (5 bases). This CDR3 is 15 amino acids long. CDR1 SGHRS and CDR2 YFSETQ come from the germline V gene. V gave up 5 bases and J gave up 9 bases, with 18 bases separating them.

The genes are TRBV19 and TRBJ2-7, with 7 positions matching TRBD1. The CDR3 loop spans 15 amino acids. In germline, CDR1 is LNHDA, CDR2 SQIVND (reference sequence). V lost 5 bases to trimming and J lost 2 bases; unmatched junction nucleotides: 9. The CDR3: CASSFNRGKAYEQYF. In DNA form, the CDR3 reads TGTGCCAGTAGTTTCAACAGGGGTAAGGCCTACGAGCAGTACTTC.

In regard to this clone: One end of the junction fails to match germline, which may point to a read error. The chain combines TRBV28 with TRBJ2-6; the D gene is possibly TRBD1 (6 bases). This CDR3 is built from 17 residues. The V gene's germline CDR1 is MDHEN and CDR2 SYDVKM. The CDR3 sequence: CASSLHTGSAGANGLTF. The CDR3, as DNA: TGTGCCAGCAGTCTTCATACAGGGAGTGCTGGGGCCAACGGCCTGACTTTC. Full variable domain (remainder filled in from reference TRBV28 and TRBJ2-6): DVKVTQSSRYLVKRTGEKVFLECVQDMDHENMFWYRQDPGLGLRLIYFSYDVKMKEKGDIPEGYSVSREKKERFSLILESASTNQTSMYLCASSLHTGSAGANGLTFGAGSRLTVL.

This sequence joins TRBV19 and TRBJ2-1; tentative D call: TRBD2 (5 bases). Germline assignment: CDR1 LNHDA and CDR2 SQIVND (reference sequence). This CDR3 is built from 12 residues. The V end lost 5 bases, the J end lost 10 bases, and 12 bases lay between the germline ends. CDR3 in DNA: TGTGCCAGTAGTTCCCGGGATCCAGAGCAGTTCTTC. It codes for CASSSRDPEQFF.

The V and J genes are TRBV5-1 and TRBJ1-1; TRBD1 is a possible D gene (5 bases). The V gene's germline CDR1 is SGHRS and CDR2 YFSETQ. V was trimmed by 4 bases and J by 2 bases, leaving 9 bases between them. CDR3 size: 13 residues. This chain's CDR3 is CASSRRDNTEAFF. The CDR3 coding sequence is TGCGCCAGCAGCCGCAGGGATAACACTGAAGCTTTCTTT. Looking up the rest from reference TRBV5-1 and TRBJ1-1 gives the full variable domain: KAGVTQTPRYLIKTRGQQVTLSCSPISGHRSVSWYQQTPGQGLQFLFEYFSETQRNKGNFPGRFSGRQFSNSRSEMNVSTLELGDSALYLCASSRRDNTEAFFGQGTRLTVV.

The CDR3 loop is CASRIADRKQYF. DNA of the CDR3: TGTGCCAGCAGGATTGCCGACAGAAAGCAGTACTTC. V gene TRBV28 combines with J gene TRBJ2-7, with D tentatively TRBD1 (5 bases). Germline values: CDR1 MDHEN, CDR2 SYDVKM. V lost 6 bases and J 8 bases, leaving 14 bases between the germline ends. The CDR3 covers 12 residues. Looking up the rest from reference TRBV28 and TRBJ2-7 gives the full variable domain: DVKVTQSSRYLVKRTGEKVFLECVQDMDHENMFWYRQDPGLGLRLIYFSYDVKMKEKGDIPEGYSVSREKKERFSLILESASTNQTSMYLCASRIADRKQYFGPGTRLTVT.

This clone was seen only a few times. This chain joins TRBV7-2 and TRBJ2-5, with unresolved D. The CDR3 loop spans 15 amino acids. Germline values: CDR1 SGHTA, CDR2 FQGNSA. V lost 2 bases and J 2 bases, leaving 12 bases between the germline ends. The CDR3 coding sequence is TGTGCCAGCAGCTTACGCGGAGACTTGCAAGAGACCCAGTACTTC. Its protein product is CASSLRGDLQETQYF.

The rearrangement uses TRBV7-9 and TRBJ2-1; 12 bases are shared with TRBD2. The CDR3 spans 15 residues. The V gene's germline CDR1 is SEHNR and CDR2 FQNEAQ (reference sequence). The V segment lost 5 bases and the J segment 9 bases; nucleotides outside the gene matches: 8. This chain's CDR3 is CASSPRLAGAGEQFF. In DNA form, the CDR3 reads TGTGCCAGCAGCCCCAGACTAGCGGGAGCTGGTGAGCAGTTCTTC.

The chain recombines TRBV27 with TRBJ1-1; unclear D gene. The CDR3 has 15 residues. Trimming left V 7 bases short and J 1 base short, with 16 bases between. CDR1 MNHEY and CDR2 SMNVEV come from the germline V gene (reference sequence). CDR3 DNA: TGTGCCAGCAACAACGGCGGTAACCCGAACACTGAAGCTTTCTTT. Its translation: CASNNGGNPNTEAFF.

The CDR3 is CASRTPSGSYEQYF. In DNA form, the CDR3 reads TGTGCCAGCAGAACACCTAGCGGGAGTTACGAGCAGTACTTC. The rearrangement joins TRBV28 to TRBJ2-7, with 10 bases fitting TRBD2. The CDR3 loop spans 14 amino acids. Per the germline V gene, CDR1 is MDHEN and CDR2 is SYDVKM. V trimming: 6 bases; J trimming: 4 bases; junction bases outside the gene matches: 6.

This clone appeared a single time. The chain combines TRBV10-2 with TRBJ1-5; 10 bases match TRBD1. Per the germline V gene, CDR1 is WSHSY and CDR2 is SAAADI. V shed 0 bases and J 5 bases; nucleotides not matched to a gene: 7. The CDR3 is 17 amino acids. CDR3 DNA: TGCGCCAGCAGTGAGTCGGCCCTAGACAGGGGGCATCAGCCCCAGCATTTT. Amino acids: CASSESALDRGHQPQHF.

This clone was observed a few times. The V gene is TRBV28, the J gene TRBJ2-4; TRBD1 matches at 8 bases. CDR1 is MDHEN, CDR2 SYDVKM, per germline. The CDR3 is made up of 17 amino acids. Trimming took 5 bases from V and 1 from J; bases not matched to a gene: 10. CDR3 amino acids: CASSRPPGGDAKNIQYF. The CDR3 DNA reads TGTGCCAGCAGTCGCCCCCCAGGGGGCGACGCCAAAAACATTCAGTACTTC.

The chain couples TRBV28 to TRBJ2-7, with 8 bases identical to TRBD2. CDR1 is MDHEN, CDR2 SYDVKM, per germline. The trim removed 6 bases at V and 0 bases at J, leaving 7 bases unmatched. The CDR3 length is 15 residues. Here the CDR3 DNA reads TGTGCCAGCAGCCTTCTAGCGGGTCTCTCCTACGAGCAGTACTTC. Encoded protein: CASSLLAGLSYEQYF.

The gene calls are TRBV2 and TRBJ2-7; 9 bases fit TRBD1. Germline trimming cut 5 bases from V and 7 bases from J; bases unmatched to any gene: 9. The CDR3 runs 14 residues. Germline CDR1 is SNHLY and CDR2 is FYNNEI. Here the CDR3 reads CASSQGQGRWEQYF. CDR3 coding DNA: TGTGCCAGCAGTCAGGGACAGGGACGTTGGGAGCAGTACTTC.